What follows describes a single TCR beta chain. No cognate antigen has been identified for it. The record has no base qualities; no much larger clone is one base away. The record originates from a study of blood T cell repertoires in COVID-19 (dated by TCRdb to 2018 to 2021). Turning to the overall study: Collaborator samples came from the United States, Italy and Spain and covered acute and convalescent phases of COVID-19. The material from the prospective study consisted of cDNA or gDNA derived from T cells, B-cell-depleted T cells, or PBMCs. The dataset comprised deeply sampled blood TCRbeta repertoires from subjects exposed to, actively infected with, or recovered from COVID-19. The repertoires were made available in a free public database intended to serve as a resource for research on the immune response to SARS-CoV-2. Samples came from the ongoing ImmuneRACE study (first 160 participants) plus 1,254 subjects from 6 global collaborators. Sample metadata almost always included a de-identified subject ID, COVID-19 status, age in years and sex. Where available, HLA class I and class II types were obtained from metadata supplied by the sample provider rather than from assay-based typing.

The immunoSEQ Assay, a bias-controlled multiplex PCR, was used to amplify TCRbeta CDR3 regions from genomic DNA. On the study's bioinformatics: Nucleated cell counts per sample were estimated from amplification of reference gene primers within the assay. Sequence reads were collapsed and filtered to measure the absolute abundance of every unique TCRbeta CDR3 rearrangement. Productive Simpson clonality was computed per sample as the square root of Simpson's diversity index over productive rearrangements. The clones in this table, taken by TCRdb from immuneACCESS, are in-frame only. Not every clone is retained; where verified, under half of the shortfall comes from an unresolved V gene, and the cause of the rest is unknown. V and J calls and clone size follow that table, whereas D and trimming were derived from the DNA. Present in this sample are approximately 120,000 clones, 70% to 75% of which were seen just once. The ten most abundant clones make up more than 5% of the sample.

Each collaborating institution followed its own protocols to collect whole blood in K2EDTA tubes. For TCRbeta analysis, collaborators shipped samples as frozen whole blood, isolated PBMCs, or DNA extracted from either of those sample types. Points the paper makes about the study in general: The quantity of clinical and demographic metadata differed by source and by participant and was supplied without curation.

This clonotype originated in a man between 60 and 75 years old with acute or convalescent COVID-19. Sequencing input: peripheral blood.

Here is the DNA: TGCGCCAGCAAACCAAACAGGGTTGGGGCCAACGTCCTGACTTTC. Its translation reads: CASKPNRVGANVLTF. The rearrangement joined TRBV10-2 to TRBJ2-6; a tentative D call is TRBD1 (6 bases match). At the junction V is shortened by 7 bases and J by 3 bases, with 13 bases in between. CDR1 and CDR2, looked up from the germline V gene, are WSHSY and SAAADI. The CDR3 has 15 amino acids, counting the end cysteine and phenylalanine. Only the CDR3 DNA is retained, 45 bases long and in frame from the first base.